A single sample gave rise to the 22 T cell receptor beta chains below, sequenced in a study of pediatric ulcerative colitis. The rectum was sampled with one to two pinch biopsies at colonoscopy. Libraries were prepared by immunoSEQ multiplex PCR; TCRdb keeps only in-frame clonotypes and omits some of them. The sample includes 16,000 or so clones, under 75% of them seen just once. The source material was gut tissue. Receptors originate from a boy aged 10-17 years with moderate ulcerative colitis.

The V gene is TRBV2, the J gene TRBJ2-6; no clear D. This CDR3 spans 15 amino acids. From germline, CDR1 is SNHLY and CDR2 FYNNEI. V was trimmed by 2 bases and J by 0 bases, leaving 5 bases between them. CDR3 bases: TGTGCCAGCAGTGAACACACCTCTGGGGCCAACGTCCTGACTTTC. This encodes CASSEHTSGANVLTF. Full variable domain (outside the CDR3, taken from reference TRBV2 and TRBJ2-6): EPEVTQTPSHQVTQMGQEVILRCVPISNHLYFYWYRQILGQKVEFLVSFYNNEISEKSEIFDDQFSVERPDGSNFTLKIRSTKLEDSAMYFCASSEHTSGANVLTFGAGSRLTVL.

The J gene is TRBJ2-3, the V gene TRBV28, with no clear D. Germline V gives CDR1 MDHEN, CDR2 SYDVKM. This CDR3 is 12 amino acids long. The ends were cut back, 4 bases at V and 4 bases at J, with 6 bases in the middle. DNA for the CDR3: TGTGCCAGCAGTTCAGTGGCAGATACGCAGTATTTT. Amino acid sequence: CASSSVADTQYF.

V gene TRBV30 combines with J gene TRBJ2-7; 11 bases fit TRBD2. V lost 4 bases to trimming and J lost 2 bases; unmatched junction nucleotides: 10. CDR1 GTSNPN and CDR2 SVGIG come from the germline V gene (reference sequence). The length of the CDR3 is 16 residues. As DNA, the CDR3 is TGTGCCTGGATAAGGCCGGGACTAGCGGCGACCTACGAGCAGTACTTC. Protein product: CAWIRPGLAATYEQYF.

This chain joins TRBV10-3 and TRBJ1-6; the match to TRBD1 covers 8 bases. The junction had 5 bases not matched to a gene; V was cut back by 6 bases and J by 7 bases. From germline, CDR1 is ENHRY and CDR2 SYGVKD. The CDR3 runs 14 residues. Here the CDR3 reads CAIRSGQANSPLHF. The CDR3 bases are TGTGCCATCAGGTCGGGACAGGCAAATTCACCCCTCCACTTT.

The chain combines TRBV4-2 with TRBJ2-2; TRBD1 might be the D (5 bases). This CDR3 has 15 amino acids. Per germline, CDR1 LGHNA and CDR2 YNFKEQ. V was cut by 2 bases and J by 5 bases, with 12 bases left in between. The CDR3 DNA sequence: TGTGCCAGCAGCCAACTGACAGCCACAACCGGGGAGCTGTTTTTT. Translating gives CASSQLTATTGELFF.

The chain carries TRBV12-5 and TRBJ1-5; D is unclear. The CDR3 sequence is 14 residues long. The V end was cut by 5 bases, the J end by 3 bases, with 11 bases between. Germline V gene data show CDR1 as LGHNT and CDR2 as FRNRAP. The CDR3 loop is CASGTGRNNQPQHF. In DNA, the CDR3 is TGTGCTAGTGGTACCGGACGGAACAATCAGCCCCAGCATTTT.

The J gene is TRBJ1-2, the V gene TRBV9, with 8 nucleotides matching TRBD1. The germline gives CDR1 SGDLS, CDR2 YYNGEE. There are 17 residues in the CDR3. J lost 8 bases, V lost 3 bases, and 18 bases had no gene match. Here the CDR3 reads CASSGQGAHPTTLGYTF. The CDR3 DNA reads TGTGCCAGCAGCGGCCAGGGGGCGCATCCCACCACGCTCGGCTACACCTTC.

This rearrangement joins TRBV18 to TRBJ1-5, with D hard to call. Trimming removed 1 base at V and 0 bases at J, with 13 bases between. The CDR3 loop spans 17 amino acids. Germline lookup yields CDR1 KGHSH and CDR2 LQKENI. The CDR3 DNA follows: TGTGCCAGCTCACCACTTCCAGGTTCTAATAGCAATCAGCCCCAGCATTTT. As protein: CASSPLPGSNSNQPQHF.

The J gene is TRBJ1-2, the V gene TRBV6-5, with 7 bases fitting TRBD1. V shed 3 bases and J 5 bases; nucleotides not matched to a gene: 3. The CDR3 sequence is 13 residues long. In germline, CDR1 is MNHEY, CDR2 SVGAGI. The CDR3, as DNA: TGTGCCAGCAGTTATGAACAGGGGTATGGCTACACCTTC. Translated, it gives CASSYEQGYGYTF.

The V and J genes are TRBV5-6 and TRBJ2-1, with a possible D match to TRBD2 (5 bases). The CDR3 sequence is 16 residues long. Germline V gene lookup returns CDR1 SGHDT and CDR2 YYEEEE. Trimming took off 0 bases at V and 0 bases at J, with 10 bases between the two ends. The CDR3 here is CASSLVERSSYNEQFF. The CDR3 nucleotides are TGTGCCAGCAGCTTGGTGGAGCGGAGCTCCTACAATGAGCAGTTCTTC.

V is TRBV5-6 and J is TRBJ2-5; the D gene could be TRBD1 or TRBD2 (5 bases each). V lost 2 bases, J lost 5 bases, and 13 bases lay in between. The CDR3 consists of 14 residues. The germline CDR1 and CDR2 sequences are SGHDT and YYEEEE. CDR3 amino acids: CASSLPGPWETQYF. The CDR3 DNA reads as TGTGCCAGCAGCTTACCGGGACCTTGGGAGACCCAGTACTTC.

The chain has TRBV7-2 and TRBJ2-5, with D possibly TRBD1 on 5 matching bases. This CDR3 comprises 14 residues. The germline CDR1 and CDR2 sequences are SGHTA and FQGNSA. V gave up 5 bases and J gave up 2 bases, with 12 bases separating them. DNA of the CDR3: TGTGCCAGCAGCGCCGGACATTCACAAGAGACCCAGTACTTC. It translates to CASSAGHSQETQYF.

CDR3 DNA sequence: TGTGCCAGCAGCTTGGCGGGACCGATTAATGAAAAACTGTTTTTT. It codes for CASSLAGPINEKLFF. The gene calls are TRBV5-4 and TRBJ1-4; tentative D call: TRBD1 (5 bases). The V gene's germline CDR1 is SGHNT and CDR2 YYREEE (reference sequence). Trimming removed 0 bases at V and 4 bases at J, with 10 bases between. This CDR3 has 15 residues.

This clone was seen a single time. The chain uses TRBV10-3 and TRBJ1-4; D is unresolved. CDR1 is ENHRY, CDR2 SYGVKD, per germline. Trimming cost V 2 bases and J 1 base, with 2 bases left between them. This CDR3 contains 13 residues. CDR3 residues: CAISEETNEKLFF. CDR3 nucleotides: TGTGCCATCAGTGAGGAAACTAATGAAAAACTGTTTTTT.

This clone was picked up one time. This chain links TRBV7-3 with TRBJ2-7; TRBD2 is a possible D gene (5 bases). Germline CDR1 is SGHTA and CDR2 is FQGTGA. The CDR3 is 15 amino acids. V lost 2 bases and J lost 5, with 16 bases in between. CDR3 in amino acids: CASSLWGRTEDEQYF. As DNA, the CDR3 is TGTGCCAGCAGCTTATGGGGTAGAACGGAGGACGAGCAGTACTTC.

The rearrangement joins TRBV4-2 to TRBJ2-1; 10 bases match TRBD2. This CDR3 has 16 residues. Trimming cost V 3 bases and J 4 bases; bases outside gene matches: 6. CDR1 and CDR2 (germline): LGHNA, YNFKEQ. Written as DNA, the CDR3 is TGTGCCAGCAGCCAGGATCTAGCGGGGGTTTACAATGAGCAGTTCTTC. Translating it yields CASSQDLAGVYNEQFF.

The CDR3 region is CASSLVRGSSYNEQFF. CDR3 DNA: TGTGCCAGCAGCTTAGTCCGGGGCTCTTCCTACAATGAGCAGTTCTTC. The chain has TRBV11-2 and TRBJ2-1, with D possibly being TRBD1 or TRBD2 (5 bases each). This CDR3 is built from 16 residues. Germline CDR1 SGHAT, CDR2 FQNNGV. The V gene lost 1 base and the J gene lost 1 base, with 11 bases spanning the gap.

The chain has TRBV7-3 and TRBJ2-4, with D unresolved. Trimming removed 3 bases from V and 1 base from J, with 13 bases in between. CDR1 SGHTA and CDR2 FQGTGA come from the germline V gene. The CDR3 is made up of 16 amino acids. CDR3 sequence reads: CASSLDVPRAKNIQYF. The CDR3 DNA sequence: TGTGCCAGCAGCTTGGACGTCCCGAGGGCCAAAAACATTCAGTACTTC. The whole variable domain, filled in from reference TRBV7-3 and TRBJ2-4, reads GAGVSQTPSNKVTEKGKYVELRCDPISGHTALYWYRQSLGQGPEFLIYFQGTGAADDSGLPNDRFFAVRPEGSVSTLKIQRTERGDSAVYLCASSLDVPRAKNIQYFGAGTRLSVL.

The chain couples TRBV5-1 to TRBJ2-5; D remains ambiguous. The V gene lost 3 bases and the J gene lost 0 bases, with 9 bases spanning the gap. Germline values: CDR1 SGHRS, CDR2 YFSETQ. The CDR3 has 14 residues. This chain's CDR3 is CASSWADHQETQYF. The CDR3 DNA follows: TGCGCCAGCAGCTGGGCGGACCACCAAGAGACCCAGTACTTC. Combining the CDR3 with reference TRBV5-1 and TRBJ2-5 gives the whole variable domain KAGVTQTPRYLIKTRGQQVTLSCSPISGHRSVSWYQQTPGQGLQFLFEYFSETQRNKGNFPGRFSGRQFSNSRSEMNVSTLELGDSALYLCASSWADHQETQYFGPGTRLLVL.

CDR3 DNA sequence: TGTGCCAGCAGCTTAGAAGTCGAACGGGCCTACAATGAGCAGTTCTTC. Protein: CASSLEVERAYNEQFF. This chain connects TRBV7-9 to TRBJ2-1; D remains ambiguous. Germline values: CDR1 SEHNR, CDR2 FQNEAQ (reference sequence). V lost 1 base to trimming and J lost 2 bases, with 12 bases between them. CDR3 size: 16 residues.

The chain is built from TRBV6-5 and TRBJ1-2, with D possibly being TRBD1 (5 bases). V was pared by 6 bases and J by 4 bases, with 9 bases between. The CDR3 sequence is 12 residues long. Germline CDR1 and CDR2: MNHEY and SVGAGI. This chain's CDR3 is CASRQAAYGYTF. The CDR3 region has the DNA TGTGCCAGCAGACAGGCCGCCTATGGCTACACCTTC.

The chain has TRBV6-5 and TRBJ2-1; D may be TRBD1 (8 bases). Germline V gene sequence: CDR1 MNHEY, CDR2 SVGAGI. Trimming left V 3 bases short and J 6 bases short, with 15 bases between. This CDR3 spans 15 amino acids. For the CDR3, the DNA is TGTGCCAGCAGTTATGAGCGGGACAGGAGCAATGAGCAGTTCTTC. Residues: CASSYERDRSNEQFF.